The table lists the clone carrying this T cell receptor (beta chain) with a count of one. Antigen specificity is unknown. TCRdb's table, derived via immunoSEQ multiplex PCR, lists solely in-frame clones and lacks some. The sample lists about 88,000 clones, over 70% occurring once. This entry is derived from a study of a mutant IDH1 vaccine in newly diagnosed glioma. For the study at large: Treated patients comprised about 62% males and roughly 40% females, mean age roughly 37 years.

The CDR3 consists of 15 residues. Germline CDR1 LGHNA, CDR2 YNFKEQ. The V end was cut by 2 bases, the J end by 3 bases, with 14 bases between. This sample's time point: baseline, week 1 (first vaccination visit). As to treatment: pre-vaccination baseline after standard-of-care therapy. Notes on the study in general: A vaccine-induced immune response developed in around 94% of the patients.

The source was PBMCs, collected from a glioma patient treated with radiotherapy, temozolomide or both. The genes are TRBV4-2 and TRBJ2-7; D is perhaps TRBD1 (6 bases). The TCR sequence derives from a man aged 35-49 years with glioma. Some clones in this sample may be carry-over from other donors' samples. CDR3 in DNA: TGTGCCAGCAGCCAATCCCAGGGGAGTCACTACGAGCAGTACTTC. It encodes CASSQSQGSHYEQYF.